This paragraph reports one T cell receptor (beta chain). Its antigen is unknown. Each patient experienced a relapse that followed autologous stem cell transplantation, and brentuximab vedotin exposure varied. Best responses were complete response, partial response or progressive disease. Sequencing was performed with immunoSEQ multiplex PCR; in TCRdb, only in-frame clones are kept and a portion is missing. The data contain some 150,000 clones, approximately 80% of them singletons. This entry comes from a study of PD-1 blockade in classical Hodgkin lymphoma. Study overall: With a 2-week interval, patients received intravenous nivolumab at 3 mg/kg.

Study-level points and caveats: Partial responders and progressors had significantly lower baseline TCR diversity. No one has yet defined what causes the repertoire differences, which may be disease activity or prior therapy.

This CDR3 comprises 14 residues. The chain couples TRBV1 to TRBJ2-1; the table's D call TRBD2 went unverified against the DNA. TRBV1 is a listed pseudogene. Sequencing was performed on peripheral blood mononuclear cells (PBMCs), taken before the second cycle of nivolumab. This sequence was found in a human donor with classical Hodgkin lymphoma. CDR3: CTRRRTSGYNEQFF. The CDR3 bases are TGCACCAGAAGGCGGACTAGCGGATACAATGAGCAGTTCTTC.